Sequencing of this T cell receptor (beta chain) was carried out in a study of blood T cells in healthy people across ages. About the research overall: About one barcoded beta molecule per two T cells was captured by template switching.

As for this clonotype: What it recognizes is unknown.

General study points: CMV status of donors was unknown, possibly confounding expanded clonotype changes.

The germline V gene has CDR1 MNHEY and CDR2 SVGAGI. The CDR3 covers 16 residues. Trimming took off 1 base at V and 7 bases at J, with 17 bases between the two ends. A J-beta primer mix and a sample-barcoded 5' primer were used in a second PCR of about 7 to 12 cycles. One entry per CDR3 protein, called by TCRdb with MiXCR from the 5' RACE reads. The profile shows approximately 770,000 distinct CDR3 sequences, 58% of them singletons. This TCR was sampled from a young man in good health. Material: blood. This rearrangement joins TRBV6-5 to TRBJ2-1, with D possibly being TRBD2 (5 bases). This CDR3 is CASSYYRSTGNNEQFF. CDR3 DNA: TGTGCCAGCAGTTACTATCGGTCGACCGGGAATAATGAGCAGTTCTTC.